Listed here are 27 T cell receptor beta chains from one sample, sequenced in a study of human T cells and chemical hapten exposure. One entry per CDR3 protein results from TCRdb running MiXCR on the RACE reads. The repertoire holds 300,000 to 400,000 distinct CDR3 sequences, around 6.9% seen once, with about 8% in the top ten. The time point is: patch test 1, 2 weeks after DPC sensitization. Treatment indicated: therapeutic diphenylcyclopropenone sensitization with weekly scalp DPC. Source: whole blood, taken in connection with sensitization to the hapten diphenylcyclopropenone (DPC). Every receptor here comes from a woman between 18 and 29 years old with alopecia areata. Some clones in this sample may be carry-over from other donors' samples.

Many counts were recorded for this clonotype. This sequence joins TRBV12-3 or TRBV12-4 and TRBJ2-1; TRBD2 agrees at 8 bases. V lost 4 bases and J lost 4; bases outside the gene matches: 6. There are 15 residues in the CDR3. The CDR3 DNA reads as TGTGCCAGCAGTTCCGGGGGGGGTGGATACAATGAGCAGTTCTTC. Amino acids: CASSSGGGGYNEQFF.

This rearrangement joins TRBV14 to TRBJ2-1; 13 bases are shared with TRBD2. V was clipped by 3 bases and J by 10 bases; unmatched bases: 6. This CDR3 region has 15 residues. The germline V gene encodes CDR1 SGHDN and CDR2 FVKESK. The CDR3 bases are TGTGCCAGCAGCCAGGGGACTAGCGGGGTGAGGGAGCAGTTCTTC. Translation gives CASSQGTSGVREQFF.

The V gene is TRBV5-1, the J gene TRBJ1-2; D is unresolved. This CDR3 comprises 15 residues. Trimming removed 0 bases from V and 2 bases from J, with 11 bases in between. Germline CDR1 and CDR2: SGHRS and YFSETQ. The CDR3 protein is CASSLATSRNYGYTF. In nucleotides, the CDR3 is TGCGCCAGCAGCTTGGCAACCTCTCGGAACTATGGCTACACCTTC.

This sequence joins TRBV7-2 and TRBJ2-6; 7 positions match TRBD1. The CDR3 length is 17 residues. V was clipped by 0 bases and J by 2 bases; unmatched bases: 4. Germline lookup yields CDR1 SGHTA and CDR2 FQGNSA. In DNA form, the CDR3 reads TGTGCCAGCAGCTTAGCAGACAGGGTTGCTGGGGCCAACGTCCTGACTTTC. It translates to CASSLADRVAGANVLTF.

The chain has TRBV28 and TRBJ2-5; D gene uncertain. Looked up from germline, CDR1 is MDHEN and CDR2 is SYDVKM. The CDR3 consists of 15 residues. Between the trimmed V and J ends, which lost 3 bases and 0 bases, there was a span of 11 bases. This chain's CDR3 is CASSFGPRDQETQYF. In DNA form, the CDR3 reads TGTGCCAGCAGTTTCGGTCCAAGAGACCAAGAGACCCAGTACTTC.

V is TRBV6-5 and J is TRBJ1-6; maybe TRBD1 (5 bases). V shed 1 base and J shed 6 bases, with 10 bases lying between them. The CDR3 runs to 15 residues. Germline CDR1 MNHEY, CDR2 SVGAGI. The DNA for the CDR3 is TGTGCCAGCAGTTACTGGGGGAAAGGTAATTCACCCCTCCACTTT. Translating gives CASSYWGKGNSPLHF.

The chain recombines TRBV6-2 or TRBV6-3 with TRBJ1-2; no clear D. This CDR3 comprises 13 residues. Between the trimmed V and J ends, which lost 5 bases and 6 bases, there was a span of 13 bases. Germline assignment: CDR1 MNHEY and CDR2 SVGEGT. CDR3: CASSPVSSDGYTF. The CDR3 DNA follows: TGTGCCAGCAGTCCCGTCAGTAGTGATGGCTACACCTTC.

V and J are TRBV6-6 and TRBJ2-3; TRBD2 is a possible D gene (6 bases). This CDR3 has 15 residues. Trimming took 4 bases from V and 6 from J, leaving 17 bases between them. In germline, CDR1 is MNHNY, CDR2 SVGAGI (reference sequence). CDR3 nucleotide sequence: TGTGCCAGCAGTTTCCGGGACTCCTCCAGCGATACGCAGTATTTT. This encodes CASSFRDSSSDTQYF.

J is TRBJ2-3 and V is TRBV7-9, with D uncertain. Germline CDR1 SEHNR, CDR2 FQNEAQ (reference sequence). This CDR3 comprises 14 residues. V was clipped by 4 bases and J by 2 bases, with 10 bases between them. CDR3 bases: TGTGCCAGCAGCTCATGGTGGACCACAGATACGCAGTATTTT. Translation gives CASSSWWTTDTQYF.

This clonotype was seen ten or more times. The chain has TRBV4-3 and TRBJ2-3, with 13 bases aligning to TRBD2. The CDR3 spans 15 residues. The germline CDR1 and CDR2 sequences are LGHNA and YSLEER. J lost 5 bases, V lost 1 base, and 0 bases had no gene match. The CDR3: CASSQGTSGGDTQYF. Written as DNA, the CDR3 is TGCGCCAGCAGCCAAGGGACTAGCGGGGGAGATACGCAGTATTTT.

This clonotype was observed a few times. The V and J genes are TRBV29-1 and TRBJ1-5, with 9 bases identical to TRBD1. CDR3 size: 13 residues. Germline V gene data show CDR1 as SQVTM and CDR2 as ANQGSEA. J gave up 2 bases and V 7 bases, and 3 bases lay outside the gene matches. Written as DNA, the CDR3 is TGCAGCGCCGGACAGGGGCGCAATCAGCCCCAGCATTTT. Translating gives CSAGQGRNQPQHF.

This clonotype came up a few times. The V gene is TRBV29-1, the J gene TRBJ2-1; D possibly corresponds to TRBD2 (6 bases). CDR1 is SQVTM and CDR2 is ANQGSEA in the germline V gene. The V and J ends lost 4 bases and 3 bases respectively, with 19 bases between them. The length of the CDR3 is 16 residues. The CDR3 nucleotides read TGCAGCGTTGGCAGTCCTTCCGGGACTGTCTACAATGAGCAGTTCTTC. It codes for CSVGSPSGTVYNEQFF.

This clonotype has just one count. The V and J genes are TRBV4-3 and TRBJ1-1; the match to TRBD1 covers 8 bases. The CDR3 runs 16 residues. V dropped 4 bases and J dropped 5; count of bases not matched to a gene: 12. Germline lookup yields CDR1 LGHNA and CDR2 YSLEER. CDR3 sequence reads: CASSPGAGGAGTEAFF. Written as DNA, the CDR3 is TGCGCCAGCAGCCCGGGGGCAGGGGGCGCGGGAACTGAAGCTTTCTTT.

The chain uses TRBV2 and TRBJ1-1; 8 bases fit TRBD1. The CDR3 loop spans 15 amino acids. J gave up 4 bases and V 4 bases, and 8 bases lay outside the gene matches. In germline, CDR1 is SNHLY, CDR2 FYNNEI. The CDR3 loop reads CASSVRITGGTEAFF. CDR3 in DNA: TGTGCCAGCAGTGTCCGAATAACAGGGGGCACTGAAGCTTTCTTT.

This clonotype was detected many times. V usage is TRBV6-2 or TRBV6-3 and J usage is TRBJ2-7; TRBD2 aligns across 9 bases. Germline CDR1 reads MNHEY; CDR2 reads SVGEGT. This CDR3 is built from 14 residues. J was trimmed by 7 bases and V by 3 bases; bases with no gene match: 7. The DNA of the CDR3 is TGTGCCAGCAGTTATCTAGCGGGGTCCGGGGAGCAGTACTTC. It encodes CASSYLAGSGEQYF.

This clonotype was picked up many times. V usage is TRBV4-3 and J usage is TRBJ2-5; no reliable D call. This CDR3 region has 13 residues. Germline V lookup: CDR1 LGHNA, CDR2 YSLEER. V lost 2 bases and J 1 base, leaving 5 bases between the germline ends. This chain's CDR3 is CASSQTVQETQYF. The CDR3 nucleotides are TGCGCCAGCAGCCAAACGGTCCAAGAGACCCAGTACTTC.

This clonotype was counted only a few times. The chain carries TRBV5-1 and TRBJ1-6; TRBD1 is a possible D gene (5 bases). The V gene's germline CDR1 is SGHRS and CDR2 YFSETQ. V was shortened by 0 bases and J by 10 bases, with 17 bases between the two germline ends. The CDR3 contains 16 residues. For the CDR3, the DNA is TGCGCCAGCAGCTTGGGGGACCCAACTTTGGGGTCACCCCTCCACTTT. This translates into CASSLGDPTLGSPLHF.

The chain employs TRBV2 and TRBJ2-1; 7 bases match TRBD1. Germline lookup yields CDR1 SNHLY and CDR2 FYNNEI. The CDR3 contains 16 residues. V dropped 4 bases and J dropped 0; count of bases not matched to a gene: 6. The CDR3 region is CASSVGQTRSYNEQFF. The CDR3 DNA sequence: TGTGCCAGCAGTGTGGGACAGACTCGCTCCTACAATGAGCAGTTCTTC.

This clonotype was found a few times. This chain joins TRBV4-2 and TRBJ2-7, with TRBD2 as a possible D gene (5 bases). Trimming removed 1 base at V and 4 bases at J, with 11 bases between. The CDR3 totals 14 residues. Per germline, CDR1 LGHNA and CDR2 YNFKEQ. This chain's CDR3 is CASSQGPGKYEQYF. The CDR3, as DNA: TGTGCCAGCAGCCAAGGTCCCGGGAAGTACGAGCAGTACTTC.

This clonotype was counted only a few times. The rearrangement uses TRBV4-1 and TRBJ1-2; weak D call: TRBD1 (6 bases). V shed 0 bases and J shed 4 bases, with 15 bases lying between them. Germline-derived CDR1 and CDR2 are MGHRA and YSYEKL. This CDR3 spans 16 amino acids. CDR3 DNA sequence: TGCGCCAGCAGCCAAGAACCGGACAGCCAAGCCTATGGCTACACCTTC. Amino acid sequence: CASSQEPDSQAYGYTF.

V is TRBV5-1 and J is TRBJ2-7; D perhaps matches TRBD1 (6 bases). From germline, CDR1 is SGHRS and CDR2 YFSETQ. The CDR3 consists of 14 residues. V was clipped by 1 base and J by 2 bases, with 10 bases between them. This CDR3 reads CASSLRGMTYEQYF. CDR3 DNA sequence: TGCGCCAGCAGCTTGAGGGGGATGACCTACGAGCAGTACTTC.

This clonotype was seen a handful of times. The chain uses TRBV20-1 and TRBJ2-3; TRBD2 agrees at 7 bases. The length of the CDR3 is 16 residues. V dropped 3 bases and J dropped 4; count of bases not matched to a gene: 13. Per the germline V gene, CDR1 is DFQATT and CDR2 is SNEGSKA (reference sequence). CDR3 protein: CSASPSSGPSPDTQYF. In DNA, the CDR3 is TGCAGTGCTAGCCCCTCTAGCGGCCCTTCACCAGATACGCAGTATTTT.

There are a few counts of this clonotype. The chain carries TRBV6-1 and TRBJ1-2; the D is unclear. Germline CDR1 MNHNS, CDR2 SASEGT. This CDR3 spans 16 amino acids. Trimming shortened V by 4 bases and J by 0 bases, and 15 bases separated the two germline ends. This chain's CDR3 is CASSVWTSLPNYGYTF. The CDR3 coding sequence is TGTGCCAGCAGTGTTTGGACCAGTCTTCCTAACTATGGCTACACCTTC.

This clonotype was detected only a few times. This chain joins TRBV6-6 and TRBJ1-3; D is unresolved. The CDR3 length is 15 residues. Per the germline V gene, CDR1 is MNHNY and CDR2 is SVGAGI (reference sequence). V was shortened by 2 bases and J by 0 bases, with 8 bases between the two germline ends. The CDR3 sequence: CASSYGGPSGNTIYF. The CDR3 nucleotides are TGTGCCAGCAGTTACGGTGGGCCCTCTGGAAACACCATATATTTT.

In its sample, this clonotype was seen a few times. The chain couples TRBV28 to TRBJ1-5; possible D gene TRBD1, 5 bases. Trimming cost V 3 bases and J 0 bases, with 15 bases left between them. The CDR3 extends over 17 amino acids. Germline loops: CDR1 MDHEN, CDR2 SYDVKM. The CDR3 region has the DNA TGTGCCAGCAGTTTGCTACGGGGGTCCTATAGCAATCAGCCCCAGCATTTT. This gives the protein CASSLLRGSYSNQPQHF.

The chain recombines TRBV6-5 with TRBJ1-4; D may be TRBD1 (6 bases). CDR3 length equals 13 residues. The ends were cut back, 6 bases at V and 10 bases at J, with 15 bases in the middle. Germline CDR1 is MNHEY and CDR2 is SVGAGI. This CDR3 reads CASSEVIGGKLFF. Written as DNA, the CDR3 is TGTGCCAGCAGCGAGGTCATAGGGGGAAAACTGTTTTTT.

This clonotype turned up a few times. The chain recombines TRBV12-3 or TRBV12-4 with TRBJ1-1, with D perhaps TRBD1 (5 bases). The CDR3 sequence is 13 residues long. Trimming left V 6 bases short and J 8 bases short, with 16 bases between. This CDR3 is CASSKRPGVEAFF. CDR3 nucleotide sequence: TGTGCCAGCAGCAAACGACCGGGGGTAGAAGCTTTCTTT.